Following are 14 T cell receptor beta chains from one sample sequenced in a study of tumor and adjacent non-tumor tissue in lung cancer. No cell sorting was done before RNA was extracted from the tissue. Distant lung tissue was collected more than 3 cm away from the tumor edge. Three rounds of nested PCR, following a modified ARM-PCR protocol, produced the TCRbeta library. TCRdb ran MiXCR on the multiplex PCR reads and lists one entry per CDR3 protein. The sample gives roughly 48,000 distinct CDR3 sequences, 64% of which show up once; around 30% is in the top ten. Sequencing was performed on distant non-tumor lung tissue. These receptor sequences come from a woman between 65 and 79 years old with non-small cell lung cancer.

Turning to this clonotype: No conserved phenylalanine or tryptophan ends this CDR3, so it is likely a read error. Because the CDR3's place on the DNA is in doubt, the DNA is left out and the CDR3 is given as listed by TCRdb. V and J are TRBV13 and TRBJ2-7; the tabulated D call, TRBD2, remains unverified against the DNA. Ends included, the CDR3 has 14 residues. The germline CDR1 and CDR2 sequences are PRHDT and FYEKMQ (reference sequence). Here the CDR3 reads CASSTRGGGYEQHL.

On this clonotype itself: Since a much larger clone is just one base distant, this may be a read error. This chain connects TRBV20-1 to TRBJ2-7; TRBD2 matches at 8 bases. Germline lookup yields CDR1 DFQATT and CDR2 SNEGSKA (reference sequence). CDR3 length: 15 amino acids. Losses at the gene ends were 7 bases for V and 2 bases for J; bases not matched to a gene: 13. CDR3 sequence: CSVSPSGSIAYEQYF. The CDR3 DNA reads as TGCAGTGTTAGTCCAAGCGGGAGCATAGCCTACGAGCAGTACTTC.

This clonotype was recorded many times. This chain connects TRBV10-3 to TRBJ1-1; TRBD1 might be the D (5 bases). V was shortened by 2 bases and J by 1 base, with 5 bases between the two germline ends. CDR1 and CDR2 (germline): ENHRY, SYGVKD. The CDR3 runs to 13 residues. The DNA of the CDR3 is TGTGCCATCAGTGAGACAGGGAACACTGAAGCTTTCTTT. Amino acids: CAISETGNTEAFF.

The CDR3 DNA is TGTGCCAGCAGCCCGACAGGGGGTGCCTCCGAGCAGCACGTC. Its protein is CASSPTGGASEQHV. The V call is TRBV12-3 or TRBV12-4, the J call TRBJ2-7; 9 bases match TRBD1. This CDR3 contains 14 residues.

About this clonotype: The junction departs from the called germline gene at one end, perhaps through a read error. The V call is TRBV11-1, the J call TRBJ2-1; D possibly matches TRBD1 or TRBD2 (5 bases each). Germline V lookup: CDR1 SGHAT, CDR2 FQDESV (reference sequence). The CDR3 runs 13 residues. As DNA, the CDR3 is TGTGCCATCAGCCCGGGGCCCGTCGATGAGCAGTTCTTC. Residues: CAISPGPVDEQFF.

The gene calls are TRBV6-5 and TRBJ2-5, with 7 bases fitting TRBD2. The junction had 16 bases not matched to a gene; V was cut back by 9 bases and J by 3 bases. Per the germline V gene, CDR1 is MNHEY and CDR2 is SVGAGI. The CDR3 is made up of 16 amino acids. For the CDR3, the DNA is TGTGCCAGTAATTACTCGTTTGGGGAGGGAGAAGAGACCCAGTACTTC. This sequence encodes CASNYSFGEGEETQYF.

J is TRBJ1-4 and V is TRBV20-1; 8 nucleotides match TRBD1. The junction had 10 bases not matched to a gene; V was cut back by 1 base and J by 6 bases. CDR3 length: 16 amino acids. Per the germline V gene, CDR1 is DFQATT and CDR2 is SNEGSKA (reference sequence). The CDR3: CSARAHGQGLDEKLFF. The DNA for the CDR3 is TGCAGTGCTAGAGCACATGGACAGGGTTTGGATGAAAAACTGTTTTTT.

For this clonotype: Lacking the conserved final phenylalanine or tryptophan, this CDR3 likely reflects a read error. The DNA is left out, because the CDR3 cannot be placed on it with certainty; the CDR3 is given as TCRdb lists it. The genes are TRBV7-8 and TRBJ2-7. Germline lookup yields CDR1 SGHVS and CDR2 FQNEAQ. With termini counted, the CDR3 has 12 amino acids. CDR3 sequence reads: CASSLFSYEQYI.

As concerns this clonotype: This could be a read error, since a much larger clone is one nucleotide away. This likely comes from a read error, as the CDR3 has no conserved phenylalanine or tryptophan at its end. Here the CDR3 DNA reads TGTGCCAGCAGGCCGGACAGGGATAGCTCCTACGAGCAGTACCTC. Protein: CASRPDRDSSYEQYL. This rearrangement joins TRBV6-5 to TRBJ2-7; 8 bases map to TRBD1. This CDR3 comprises 15 residues. Germline loops: CDR1 MNHEY, CDR2 SVGAGI. Germline trimming cut 6 bases from V and 0 bases from J; bases unmatched to any gene: 7.

With regard to this clonotype: Mismatch with germline at one junction end may stem from a read error. The V gene is TRBV4-1, the J gene TRBJ2-3; D is undetermined. This CDR3 has 13 residues. Germline-derived CDR1 and CDR2 are MGHRA and YSYEKL. The CDR3 spells CANSLRVADTQYF. The CDR3, as DNA: TGCGCCAACAGCCTACGAGTGGCAGATACGCAGTATTTT.

This clonotype was observed many times. The rearrangement joins TRBV14 to TRBJ2-2, with no clear D. Trimming left V 2 bases short and J 10 bases short, with 8 bases between. The CDR3 is made up of 12 amino acids. Germline V CDR1 and CDR2: SGHDN, FVKESK. The CDR3 reads CASSQWSQELFF. The CDR3 DNA is TGTGCCAGCAGCCAATGGTCCCAGGAGCTGTTTTTT.

Points on this clonotype: This clone may be a read error of a much larger clone one base away. The chain links TRBV18 to TRBJ1-5; D gene unclear. Trimming shortened V by 6 bases and J by 3 bases, and 9 bases separated the two germline ends. CDR1 is KGHSH, CDR2 LQKENI, per germline. There are 13 residues in the CDR3. Here the CDR3 reads CASSPDNNQPQHF. In DNA, the CDR3 is TGTGCCAGCTCTCCCGATAACAATCAGCCCCAGCATTTT.

Regarding this clonotype: Relative to the germline gene, one junction end is altered; a read error may explain this. This chain connects TRBV6-5 to TRBJ1-3; the D is unclear. The germline CDR1 and CDR2 sequences are MNHEY and SVGAGI. This CDR3 region has 13 residues. Here the CDR3 DNA reads TGTGCCAACAGAGTTAACTCTGGAAACGCCATATATTTT. Amino acids: CANRVNSGNAIYF.

Points on this clonotype: Sequence at one end of the junction differs from germline and may be a read error. CDR3: CASSQQGSTGELLF. As DNA, the CDR3 is TGTGCCAGTAGCCAACAGGGGAGCACCGGGGAGCTGTTGTTT. The rearrangement links TRBV4-2 to TRBJ2-2; 7 nucleotides align to TRBD1. This CDR3 is 14 amino acids long. The germline gives CDR1 LGHNA, CDR2 YNFKEQ.